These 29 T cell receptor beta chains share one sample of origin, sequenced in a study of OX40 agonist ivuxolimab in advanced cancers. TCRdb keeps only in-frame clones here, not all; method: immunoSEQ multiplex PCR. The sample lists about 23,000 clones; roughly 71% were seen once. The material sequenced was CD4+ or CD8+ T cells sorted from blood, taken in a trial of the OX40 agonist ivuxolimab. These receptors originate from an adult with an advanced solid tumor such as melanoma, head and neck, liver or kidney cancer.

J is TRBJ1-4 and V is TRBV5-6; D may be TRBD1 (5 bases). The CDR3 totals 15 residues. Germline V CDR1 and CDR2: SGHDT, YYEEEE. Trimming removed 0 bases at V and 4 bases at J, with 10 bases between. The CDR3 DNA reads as TGTGCCAGCAGCTTGGGGACAACTAATAATGAAAAACTGTTTTTT. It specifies CASSLGTTNNEKLFF.

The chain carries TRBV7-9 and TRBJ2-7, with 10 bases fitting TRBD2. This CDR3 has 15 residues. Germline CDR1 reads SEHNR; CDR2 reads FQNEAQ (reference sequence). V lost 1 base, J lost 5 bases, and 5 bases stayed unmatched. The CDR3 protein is CASSLGSGRANEQYF. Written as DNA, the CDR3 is TGTGCCAGCAGCTTAGGAAGCGGGAGGGCCAACGAGCAGTACTTC.

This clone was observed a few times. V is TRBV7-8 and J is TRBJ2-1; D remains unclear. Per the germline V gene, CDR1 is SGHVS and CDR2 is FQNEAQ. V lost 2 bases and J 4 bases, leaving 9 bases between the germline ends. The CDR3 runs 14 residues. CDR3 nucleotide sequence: TGTGCCAGCAGCTTATGGACGTTGTACAATGAGCAGTTCTTC. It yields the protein CASSLWTLYNEQFF. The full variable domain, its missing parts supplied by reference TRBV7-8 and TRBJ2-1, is GAGVSQSPRYKVAKRGQDVALRCDPISGHVSLFWYQQALGQGPEFLTYFQNEAQLDKSGLPSDRFFAERPEGSVSTLKIQRTQQEDSAVYLCASSLWTLYNEQFFGPGTRLTVL.

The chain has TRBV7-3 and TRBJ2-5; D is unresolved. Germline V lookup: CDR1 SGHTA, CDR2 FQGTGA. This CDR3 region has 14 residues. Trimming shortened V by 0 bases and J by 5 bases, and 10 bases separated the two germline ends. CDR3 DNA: TGTGCCAGCAGCTTAACTTCTTATGGGGAGACCCAGTACTTC. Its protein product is CASSLTSYGETQYF.

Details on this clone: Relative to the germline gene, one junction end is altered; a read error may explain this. The CDR3 DNA reads TGTGCCAGCAGTGGCTACTACGGCTACACCTTC. Protein: CASSGYYGYTF. The rearrangement links TRBV28 to TRBJ1-2, with D unclear. The CDR3 sequence is 11 residues long. In germline, CDR1 is MDHEN, CDR2 SYDVKM.

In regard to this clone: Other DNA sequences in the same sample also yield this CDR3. The CDR3 sequence: CASSPGAGTHNEQFF. The CDR3 region has the DNA TGTGCCAGCAGCCCGGGGGCGGGGACCCACAATGAGCAGTTCTTC. The genes are TRBV11-2 and TRBJ2-1; D might be TRBD1 or TRBD2, each matching 6 bases. V lost 5 bases to trimming and J lost 5 bases, with 16 bases between them. Looked up from germline, CDR1 is SGHAT and CDR2 is FQNNGV. The CDR3 loop spans 15 amino acids.

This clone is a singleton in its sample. CDR3 DNA: TGTGCCTGGAGGACAGCGGGCAGGACCCAGTACTTC. Its protein is CAWRTAGRTQYF. The rearrangement joins TRBV30 to TRBJ2-5; maybe TRBD2 (6 bases). This CDR3 has 12 residues. Germline V gene data show CDR1 as GTSNPN and CDR2 as SVGIG (reference sequence). With 3 bases removed from V and 7 bases from J, the gap between germline ends came to 12 bases.

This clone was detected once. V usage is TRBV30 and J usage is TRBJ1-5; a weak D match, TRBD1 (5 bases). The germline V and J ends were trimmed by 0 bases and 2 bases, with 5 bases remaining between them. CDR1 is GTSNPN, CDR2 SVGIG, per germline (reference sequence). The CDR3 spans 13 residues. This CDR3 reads CAWSVQGNQPQHF. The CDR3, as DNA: TGTGCCTGGAGTGTACAGGGCAATCAGCCCCAGCATTTT. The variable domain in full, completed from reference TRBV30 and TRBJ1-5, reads SQTIHQWPATLVQPVGSPLSLECTVEGTSNPNLYWYRQAAGRGLQLLFYSVGIGQISSEVPQNLSASRPQDRQFILSSKKLLLSDSGFYLCAWSVQGNQPQHFGDGTRLSIL.

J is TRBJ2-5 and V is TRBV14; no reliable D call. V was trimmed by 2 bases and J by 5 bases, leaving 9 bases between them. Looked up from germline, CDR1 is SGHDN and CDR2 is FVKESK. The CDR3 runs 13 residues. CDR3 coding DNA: TGTGCCAGCAGCCAAAAGCGTCTGGAGACCCAGTACTTC. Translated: CASSQKRLETQYF.

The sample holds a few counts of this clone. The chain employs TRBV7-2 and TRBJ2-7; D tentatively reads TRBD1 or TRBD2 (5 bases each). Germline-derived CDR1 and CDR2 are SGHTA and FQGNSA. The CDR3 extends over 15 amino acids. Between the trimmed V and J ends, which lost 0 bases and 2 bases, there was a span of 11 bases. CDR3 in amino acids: CASSLASGTAYEQYF. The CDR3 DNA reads TGTGCCAGCAGCTTAGCATCGGGGACCGCCTACGAGCAGTACTTC.

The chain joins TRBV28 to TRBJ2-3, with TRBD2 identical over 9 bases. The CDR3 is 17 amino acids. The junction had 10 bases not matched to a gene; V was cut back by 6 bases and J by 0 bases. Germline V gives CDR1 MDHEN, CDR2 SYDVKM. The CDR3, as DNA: TGTGCCAGCAGCCCCCCCTCTAGCGGGGCGAGCACAGATACGCAGTATTTT. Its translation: CASSPPSSGASTDTQYF.

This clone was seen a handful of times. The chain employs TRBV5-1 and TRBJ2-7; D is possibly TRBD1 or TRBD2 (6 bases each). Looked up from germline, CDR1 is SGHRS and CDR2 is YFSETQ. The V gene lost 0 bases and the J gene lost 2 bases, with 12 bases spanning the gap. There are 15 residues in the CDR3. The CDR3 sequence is CASSLGTGATYEQYF. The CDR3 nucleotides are TGCGCCAGCAGCTTGGGAACGGGGGCGACCTACGAGCAGTACTTC. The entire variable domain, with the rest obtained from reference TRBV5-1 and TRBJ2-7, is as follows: KAGVTQTPRYLIKTRGQQVTLSCSPISGHRSVSWYQQTPGQGLQFLFEYFSETQRNKGNFPGRFSGRQFSNSRSEMNVSTLELGDSALYLCASSLGTGATYEQYFGPGTRLTVT.

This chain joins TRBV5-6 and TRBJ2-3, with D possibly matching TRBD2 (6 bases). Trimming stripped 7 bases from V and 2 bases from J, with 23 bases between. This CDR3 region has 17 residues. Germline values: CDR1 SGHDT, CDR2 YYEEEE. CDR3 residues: CASVSVWPGEPTDTQYF. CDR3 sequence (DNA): TGTGCCAGCGTATCTGTGTGGCCGGGGGAACCCACAGATACGCAGTATTTT.

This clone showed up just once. DNA for the CDR3: TGTGCCAGCAGCCTTTACGGGGCAGAAGCCGGGGAGCTGTTTTTT. Translated: CASSLYGAEAGELFF. The J gene is TRBJ2-2, the V gene TRBV7-2; either TRBD1 or TRBD2 may supply D (5 bases each). CDR1 is SGHTA, CDR2 FQGNSA, per germline. Between the trimmed V and J ends, which lost 5 bases and 6 bases, there was a span of 16 bases. The CDR3 spans 15 residues.

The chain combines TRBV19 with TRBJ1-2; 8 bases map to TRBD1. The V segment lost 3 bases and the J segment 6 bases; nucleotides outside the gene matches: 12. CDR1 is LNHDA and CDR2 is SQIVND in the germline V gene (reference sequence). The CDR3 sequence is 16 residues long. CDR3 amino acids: CASSIRGQALWNGYTF. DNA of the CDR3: TGTGCCAGTAGTATCAGGGGACAGGCACTCTGGAATGGCTACACCTTC.

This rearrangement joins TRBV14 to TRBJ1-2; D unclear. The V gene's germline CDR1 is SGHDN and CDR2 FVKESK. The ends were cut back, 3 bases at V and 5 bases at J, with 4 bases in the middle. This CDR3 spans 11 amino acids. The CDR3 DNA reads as TGTGCCAGCAGCCAGGGGTATGGCTACACCTTC. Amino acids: CASSQGYGYTF.

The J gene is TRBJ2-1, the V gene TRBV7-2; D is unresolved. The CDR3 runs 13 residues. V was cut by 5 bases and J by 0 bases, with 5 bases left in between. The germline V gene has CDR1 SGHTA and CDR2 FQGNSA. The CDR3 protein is CASSLSSYNEQFF. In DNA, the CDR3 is TGTGCCAGCAGCCTGAGCTCCTACAATGAGCAGTTCTTC.

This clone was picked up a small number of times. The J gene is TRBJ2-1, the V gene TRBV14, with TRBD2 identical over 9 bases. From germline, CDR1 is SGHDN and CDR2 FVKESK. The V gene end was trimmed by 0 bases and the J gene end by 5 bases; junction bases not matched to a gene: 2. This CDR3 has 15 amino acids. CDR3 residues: CASSQEAGGDNEQFF. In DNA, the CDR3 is TGTGCCAGCAGCCAAGAGGCGGGGGGGGACAATGAGCAGTTCTTC. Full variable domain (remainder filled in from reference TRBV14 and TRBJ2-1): EAGVTQFPSHSVIEKGQTVTLRCDPISGHDNLYWYRRVMGKEIKFLLHFVKESKQDESGMPNNRFLAERTGGTYSTLKVQPAELEDSGVYFCASSQEAGGDNEQFFGPGTRLTVL.

The CDR3 DNA reads TGTGCCAGCAGCTTAACGGGACAGAACACCGGGGAGCTGTTTTTT. It codes for CASSLTGQNTGELFF. The chain couples TRBV7-3 to TRBJ2-2; D may be TRBD1 (6 bases). Looked up from germline, CDR1 is SGHTA and CDR2 is FQGTGA. V was shortened by 0 bases and J by 1 base, with 6 bases between the two germline ends. The CDR3 contains 15 residues.

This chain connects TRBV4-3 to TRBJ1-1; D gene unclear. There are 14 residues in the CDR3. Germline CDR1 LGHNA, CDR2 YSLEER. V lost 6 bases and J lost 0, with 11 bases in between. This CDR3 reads CASSGGLMNTEAFF. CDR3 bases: TGCGCCAGCAGTGGAGGGCTTATGAACACTGAAGCTTTCTTT.

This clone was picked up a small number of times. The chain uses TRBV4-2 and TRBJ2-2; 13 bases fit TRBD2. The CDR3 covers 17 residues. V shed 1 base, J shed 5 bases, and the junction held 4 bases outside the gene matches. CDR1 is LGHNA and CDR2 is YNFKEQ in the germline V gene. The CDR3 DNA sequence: TGTGCCAGCAGCCAAGCGGGACTAGCGGGGTTTACCGGGGAGCTGTTTTTT. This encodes CASSQAGLAGFTGELFF.

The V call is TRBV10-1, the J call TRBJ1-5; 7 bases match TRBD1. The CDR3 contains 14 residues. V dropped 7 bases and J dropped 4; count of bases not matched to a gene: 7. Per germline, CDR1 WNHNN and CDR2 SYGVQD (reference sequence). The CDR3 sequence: CASILPGGNQPQHF. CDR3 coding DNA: TGCGCCAGCATTCTTCCAGGGGGTAATCAGCCCCAGCATTTT.

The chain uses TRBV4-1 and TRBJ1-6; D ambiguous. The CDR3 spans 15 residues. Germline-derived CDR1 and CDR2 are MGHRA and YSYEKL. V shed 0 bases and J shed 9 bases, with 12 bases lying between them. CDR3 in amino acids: CASSQENRATSPLHF. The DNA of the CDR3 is TGCGCCAGCAGCCAAGAGAACCGGGCGACTTCACCCCTCCACTTT.

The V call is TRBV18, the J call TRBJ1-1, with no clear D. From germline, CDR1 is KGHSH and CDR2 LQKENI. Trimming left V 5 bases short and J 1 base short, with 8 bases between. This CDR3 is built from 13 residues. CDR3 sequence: CASSTDGNTEAFF. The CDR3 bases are TGTGCCAGCTCAACTGACGGGAACACTGAAGCTTTCTTT. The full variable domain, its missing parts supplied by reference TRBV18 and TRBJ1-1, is NAGVMQNPRHLVRRRGQEARLRCSPMKGHSHVYWYRQLPEEGLKFMVYLQKENIIDESGMPKERFSAEFPKEGPSILRIQQVVRGDSAAYFCASSTDGNTEAFFGQGTRLTVV.

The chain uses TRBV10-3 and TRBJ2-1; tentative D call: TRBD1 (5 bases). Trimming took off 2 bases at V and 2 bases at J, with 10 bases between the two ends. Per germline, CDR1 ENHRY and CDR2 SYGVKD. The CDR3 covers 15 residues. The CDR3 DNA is TGTGCCATCAGTGAGGGCGGCAGGGCCTACAATGAGCAGTTCTTC. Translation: CAISEGGRAYNEQFF.

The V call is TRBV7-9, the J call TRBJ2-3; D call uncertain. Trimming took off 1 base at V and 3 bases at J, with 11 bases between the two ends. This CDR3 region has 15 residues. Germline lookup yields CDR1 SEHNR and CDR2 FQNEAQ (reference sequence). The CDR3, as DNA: TGTGCCAGCAGCTTAGGTGGGGTCGGGACAGATACGCAGTATTTT. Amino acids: CASSLGGVGTDTQYF.

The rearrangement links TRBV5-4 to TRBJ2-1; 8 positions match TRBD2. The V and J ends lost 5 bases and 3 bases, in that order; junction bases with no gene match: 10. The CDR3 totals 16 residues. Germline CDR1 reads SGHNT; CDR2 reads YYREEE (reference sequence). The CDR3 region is CASRAMGAGGYNEQFF. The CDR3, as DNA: TGTGCCAGCAGGGCTATGGGGGCGGGGGGCTACAATGAGCAGTTCTTC.

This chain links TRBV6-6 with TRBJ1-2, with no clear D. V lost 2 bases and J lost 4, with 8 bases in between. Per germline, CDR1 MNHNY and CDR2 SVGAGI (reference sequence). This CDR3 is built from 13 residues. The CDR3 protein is CASSYGRPYGYTF. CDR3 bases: TGTGCCAGCAGTTACGGCAGGCCCTATGGCTACACCTTC.

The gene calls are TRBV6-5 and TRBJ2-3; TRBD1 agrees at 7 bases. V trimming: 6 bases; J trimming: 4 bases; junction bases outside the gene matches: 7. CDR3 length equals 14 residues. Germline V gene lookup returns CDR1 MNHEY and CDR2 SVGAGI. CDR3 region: CASRPDRDADTQYF. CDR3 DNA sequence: TGTGCCAGCAGGCCCGACAGGGATGCAGATACGCAGTATTTT.